This passage covers 17 T cell receptor beta chains from one sample sequenced in a study of T cell changes during pregnancy in multiple sclerosis. Produced via immunoSEQ multiplex PCR; TCRdb's table is partial and in-frame only. The sample carries about 38,000 clones, roughly 90% recorded once. Source: CD4+ T cells from peripheral blood mononuclear cells, taken before pregnancy. The receptors derive from a female donor with multiple sclerosis, enrolled in a pregnancy study.

This clone showed up just once. The rearrangement uses TRBV9 and TRBJ2-5, with TRBD1 matching 10 bases. This CDR3 comprises 17 residues. Germline V gives CDR1 SGDLS, CDR2 YYNGEE. V shed 0 bases and J 1 base; nucleotides not matched to a gene: 6. The CDR3 DNA follows: TGTGCCAGCAGCGTAGTGGGGGACAGGGGTATCCAAGAGACCCAGTACTTC. This translates into CASSVVGDRGIQETQYF.

The V gene is TRBV19, the J gene TRBJ2-4, with D possibly being TRBD2 (6 bases). The V end lost 6 bases, the J end lost 3 bases, and 15 bases lay between the germline ends. Germline V gene lookup returns CDR1 LNHDA and CDR2 SQIVND (reference sequence). This CDR3 is built from 15 residues. The CDR3 sequence: CASRSPGRGKNIQYF. The CDR3 DNA reads as TGTGCCAGTAGGTCCCCCGGGAGAGGCAAAAACATTCAGTACTTC.

J is TRBJ2-7 and V is TRBV18, with D perhaps TRBD2 (5 bases). The length of the CDR3 is 14 residues. The germline V gene encodes CDR1 KGHSH and CDR2 LQKENI. Trimming shortened V by 2 bases and J by 3 bases, and 11 bases separated the two germline ends. The CDR3 DNA reads as TGTGCCAGCTCACCAACAACGGCGGGCTACGAGCAGTACTTC. This codes for CASSPTTAGYEQYF.

This chain links TRBV30 with TRBJ1-6; D perhaps matches TRBD1 (5 bases). CDR1 is GTSNPN, CDR2 SVGIG, per germline (reference sequence). Trimming left V 0 bases short and J 6 bases short, with 9 bases between. CDR3 length: 14 residues. The CDR3 loop reads CAWSVRGINSPLHF. CDR3 DNA sequence: TGTGCCTGGAGTGTTCGGGGGATTAATTCACCCCTCCACTTT. Variable domain in full (rest from reference TRBV30 and TRBJ1-6): SQTIHQWPATLVQPVGSPLSLECTVEGTSNPNLYWYRQAAGRGLQLLFYSVGIGQISSEVPQNLSASRPQDRQFILSSKKLLLSDSGFYLCAWSVRGINSPLHFGNGTRLTVT.

The rearrangement links TRBV20-1 to TRBJ1-2, with D hard to call. The CDR3 length is 11 residues. Germline V lookup: CDR1 DFQATT, CDR2 SNEGSKA (reference sequence). Trimming shortened V by 1 base and J by 5 bases, and 5 bases separated the two germline ends. CDR3 sequence (DNA): TGCAGTGCTAGAGTGGAGTATGGCTACACCTTC. It is translated as CSARVEYGYTF.

This clone was seen once. This chain links TRBV27 with TRBJ1-2, with TRBD1 identical over 9 bases. After removal of 6 bases from V and 3 bases from J, the junction contained 5 bases not matched to a gene. Germline loops: CDR1 MNHEY, CDR2 SMNVEV (reference sequence). This CDR3 spans 14 amino acids. The CDR3 region has the DNA TGTGCCAGCAGCCTACAGGGGGCGGACTATGGCTACACCTTC. Its protein is CASSLQGADYGYTF.

The gene calls are TRBV5-6 and TRBJ2-7; weak D call: TRBD1 (5 bases). The CDR3 consists of 13 residues. V lost 5 bases and J 3 bases, leaving 12 bases between the germline ends. Germline V gives CDR1 SGHDT, CDR2 YYEEEE. The CDR3 is CASRRDRVYEQYF. The DNA of the CDR3 is TGTGCCAGCAGGCGCGACAGAGTCTACGAGCAGTACTTC.

V is TRBV10-3 and J is TRBJ1-3; 9 nucleotides match TRBD1. Germline V lookup: CDR1 ENHRY, CDR2 SYGVKD. V lost 4 bases and J lost 4; bases outside the gene matches: 5. The CDR3 runs 15 residues. CDR3 sequence reads: CAISGTGALGNTIYF. CDR3 bases: TGTGCCATCAGTGGGACAGGGGCTCTCGGAAACACCATATATTTT.

This clone occurred once. The CDR3: CASSRGGQETQYF. The DNA for the CDR3 is TGCGCCAGCAGCAGGGGGGGGCAAGAGACCCAGTACTTC. The rearrangement joins TRBV5-1 to TRBJ2-5; TRBD2 might be the D (7 bases). V lost 4 bases and J lost 2, with 9 bases in between. This CDR3 spans 13 amino acids. The germline gives CDR1 SGHRS, CDR2 YFSETQ. The full variable domain, its missing parts supplied by reference TRBV5-1 and TRBJ2-5, is KAGVTQTPRYLIKTRGQQVTLSCSPISGHRSVSWYQQTPGQGLQFLFEYFSETQRNKGNFPGRFSGRQFSNSRSEMNVSTLELGDSALYLCASSRGGQETQYFGPGTRLLVL.

The chain recombines TRBV7-2 with TRBJ1-3; D not resolved. CDR1 SGHTA and CDR2 FQGNSA come from the germline V gene. This CDR3 region has 14 residues. The V gene lost 8 bases and the J gene lost 0 bases, with 11 bases spanning the gap. In DNA, the CDR3 is TGTGCCAGCGGAAAGGAGATCTCTGGAAACACCATATATTTT. Translating gives CASGKEISGNTIYF.

The chain couples TRBV5-1 to TRBJ1-1; weak D call: TRBD1 (5 bases). Germline V gives CDR1 SGHRS, CDR2 YFSETQ. The CDR3 totals 15 residues. V was cut by 4 bases and J by 5 bases, with 18 bases left in between. The CDR3 is CASSPTPGGRTEAFF. Written as DNA, the CDR3 is TGCGCCAGCAGCCCCACCCCGGGGGGGAGGACTGAAGCTTTCTTT.

This clone has a single count. This rearrangement joins TRBV28 to TRBJ1-2; 10 bases match TRBD1. Germline assignment: CDR1 MDHEN and CDR2 SYDVKM. The CDR3 covers 15 residues. V trimming: 5 bases; J trimming: 7 bases; junction bases outside the gene matches: 10. The CDR3 DNA is TGTGCCAGCAGTCCTGGGACAGGGGCGAGTAGTGGCTACACCTTC. It codes for CASSPGTGASSGYTF.

This clone was observed once. The chain carries TRBV21-1 and TRBJ2-7; the DNA was not compared with TRBD1, the D call given in the table. TRBV21-1 is termed a pseudogene. The CDR3 is 13 amino acids. Written as DNA, the CDR3 is TGTGCCAGCAGCAAAAAGACACCGGACGAGCAGTACTTC. It codes for CASSKKTPDEQYF.

The chain couples TRBV6-4 to TRBJ1-1; 9 bases fit TRBD1. CDR1 is MRHNA, CDR2 SNTAGT, per germline. Trimming took 8 bases from V and 6 from J; bases not matched to a gene: 16. The CDR3 totals 16 residues. CDR3 DNA: TGTGCCAGCCCACCCTCGACTGGACAGGGGACCGCTGAAGCTTTCTTT. As protein: CASPPSTGQGTAEAFF.

The rearrangement links TRBV7-2 to TRBJ1-2, with a possible D match to TRBD1 (6 bases). CDR1 SGHTA and CDR2 FQGNSA come from the germline V gene. The CDR3 runs 16 residues. Trimming took off 2 bases at V and 0 bases at J, with 13 bases between the two ends. The chain's CDR3 is CASSLRDKGPNYGYTF. CDR3 sequence (DNA): TGTGCCAGCAGCTTAAGGGACAAGGGGCCTAACTATGGCTACACCTTC.

The chain links TRBV5-6 to TRBJ2-3, with 9 bases matching TRBD2. This CDR3 has 17 amino acids. Germline V CDR1 and CDR2: SGHDT, YYEEEE. With 2 bases clipped from V and 1 base from J, the junction kept 8 bases outside the gene matches. Here the CDR3 DNA reads TGTGCCAGCAGCTTCCAATATAGCGGGGGCCGCACAGATACGCAGTATTTT. It specifies CASSFQYSGGRTDTQYF. Complete variable domain (other parts from reference TRBV5-6 and TRBJ2-3): DAGVTQSPTHLIKTRGQQVTLRCSPKSGHDTVSWYQQALGQGPQFIFQYYEEEERQRGNFPDRFSGHQFPNYSSELNVNALLLGDSALYLCASSFQYSGGRTDTQYFGPGTRLTVL.

The genes are TRBV7-2 and TRBJ2-3, with a weak D call TRBD1 (5 bases). V was cut by 0 bases and J by 3 bases, with 7 bases left in between. Germline assignment: CDR1 SGHTA and CDR2 FQGNSA. The CDR3 spans 14 residues. Here the CDR3 reads CASSLATVTDTQYF. CDR3 in DNA: TGTGCCAGCAGCTTAGCGACAGTTACAGATACGCAGTATTTT.